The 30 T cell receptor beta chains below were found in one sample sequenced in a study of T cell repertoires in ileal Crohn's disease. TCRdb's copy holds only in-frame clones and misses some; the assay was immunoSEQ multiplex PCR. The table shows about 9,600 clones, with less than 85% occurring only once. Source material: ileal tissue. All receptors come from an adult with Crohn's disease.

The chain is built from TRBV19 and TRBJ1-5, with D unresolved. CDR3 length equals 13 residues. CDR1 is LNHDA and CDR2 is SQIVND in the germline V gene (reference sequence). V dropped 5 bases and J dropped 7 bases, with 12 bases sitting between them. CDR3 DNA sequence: TGTGCCAGTAGTTACGGTAGCCGACAGCCCCAGCATTTT. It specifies CASSYGSRQPQHF. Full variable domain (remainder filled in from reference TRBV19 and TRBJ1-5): DGGITQSPKYLFRKEGQNVTLSCEQNLNHDAMYWYRQDPGQGLRLIYYSQIVNDFQKGDIAEGYSVSREKKESFPLTVTSAQKNPTAFYLCASSYGSRQPQHFGDGTRLSIL.

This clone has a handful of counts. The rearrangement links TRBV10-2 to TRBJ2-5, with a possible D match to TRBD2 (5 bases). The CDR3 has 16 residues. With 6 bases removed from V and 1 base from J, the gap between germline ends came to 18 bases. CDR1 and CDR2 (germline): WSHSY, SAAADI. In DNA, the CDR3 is TGCGCCAGCAGGAACGGGGTAGCCGAAACCCAAGAGACCCAGTACTTC. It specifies CASRNGVAETQETQYF.

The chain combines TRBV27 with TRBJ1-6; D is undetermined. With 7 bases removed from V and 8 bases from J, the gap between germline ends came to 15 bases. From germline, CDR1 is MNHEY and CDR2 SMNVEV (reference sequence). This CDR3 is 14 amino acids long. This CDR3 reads CASTPGEGDSPLHF. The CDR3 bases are TGTGCCAGCACCCCCGGAGAGGGCGATTCACCCCTCCACTTT.

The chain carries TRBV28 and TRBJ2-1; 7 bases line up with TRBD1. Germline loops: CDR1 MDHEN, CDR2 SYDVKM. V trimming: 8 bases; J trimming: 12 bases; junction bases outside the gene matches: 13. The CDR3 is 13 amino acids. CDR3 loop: CASLLAGGLVQFF. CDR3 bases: TGTGCCAGCCTCCTGGCAGGGGGTTTGGTGCAGTTCTTC.

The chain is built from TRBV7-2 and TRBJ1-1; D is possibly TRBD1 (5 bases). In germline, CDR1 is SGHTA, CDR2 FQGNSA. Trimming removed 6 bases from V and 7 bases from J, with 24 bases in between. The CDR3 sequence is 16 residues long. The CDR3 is CASSPLVRPTVHEAFF. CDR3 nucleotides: TGTGCCAGCAGTCCATTGGTTCGACCGACAGTGCATGAAGCTTTCTTT.

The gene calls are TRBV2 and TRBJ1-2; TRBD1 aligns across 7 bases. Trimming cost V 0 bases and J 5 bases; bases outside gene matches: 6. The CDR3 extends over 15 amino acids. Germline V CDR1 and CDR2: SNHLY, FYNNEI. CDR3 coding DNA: TGTGCCAGCAGTGAAGCCCCCAGGGGGTTGTATGGCTACACCTTC. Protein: CASSEAPRGLYGYTF. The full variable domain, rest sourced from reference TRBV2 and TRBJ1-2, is EPEVTQTPSHQVTQMGQEVILRCVPISNHLYFYWYRQILGQKVEFLVSFYNNEISEKSEIFDDQFSVERPDGSNFTLKIRSTKLEDSAMYFCASSEAPRGLYGYTFGSGTRLTVV.

CDR3 nucleotide sequence: TGCGCCAGCAGCTTGGCCTTCGGAGGGGCAAACTATGGCTACACCTTC. Residues: CASSLAFGGANYGYTF. The chain couples TRBV5-1 to TRBJ1-2; weak D call: TRBD1 (5 bases). CDR3 length equals 16 residues. V was clipped by 0 bases and J by 2 bases, with 14 bases between them. Germline values: CDR1 SGHRS, CDR2 YFSETQ.

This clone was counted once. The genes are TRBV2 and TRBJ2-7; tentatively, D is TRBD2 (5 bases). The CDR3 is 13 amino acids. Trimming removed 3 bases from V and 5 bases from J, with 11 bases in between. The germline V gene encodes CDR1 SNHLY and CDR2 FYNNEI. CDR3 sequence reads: CASSDVYGDEQYF. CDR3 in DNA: TGTGCCAGCAGTGACGTATACGGGGACGAGCAGTACTTC.

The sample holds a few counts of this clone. CDR3 sequence reads: CASRASGYEQYF. CDR3 in DNA: TGTGCCAGCAGGGCAAGCGGCTACGAGCAGTACTTC. The chain employs TRBV6-5 and TRBJ2-7, with TRBD2 as a possible D gene (5 bases). Trimming cost V 6 bases and J 3 bases, with 9 bases left between them. Germline V gene lookup returns CDR1 MNHEY and CDR2 SVGAGI. The CDR3 covers 12 residues.

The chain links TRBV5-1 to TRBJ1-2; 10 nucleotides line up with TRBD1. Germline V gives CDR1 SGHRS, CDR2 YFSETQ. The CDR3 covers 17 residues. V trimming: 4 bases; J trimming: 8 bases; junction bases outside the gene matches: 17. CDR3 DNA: TGCGCCAGCAGCGCAGGAGGGACAGGGGTGGTGAGGAGCGGCTACACCTTC. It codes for CASSAGGTGVVRSGYTF.

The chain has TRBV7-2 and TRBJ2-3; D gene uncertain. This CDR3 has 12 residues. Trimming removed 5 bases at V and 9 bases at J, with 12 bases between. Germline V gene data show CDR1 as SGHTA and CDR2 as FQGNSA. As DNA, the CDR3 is TGTGCCAGCAGCCCGAGCAGAGGAACGCAGTATTTT. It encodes CASSPSRGTQYF.

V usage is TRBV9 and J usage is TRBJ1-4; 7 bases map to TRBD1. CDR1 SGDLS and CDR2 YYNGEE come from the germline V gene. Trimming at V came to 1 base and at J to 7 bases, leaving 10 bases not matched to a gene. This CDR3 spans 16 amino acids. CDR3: CASSVRADRRGEKLFF. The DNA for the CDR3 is TGTGCCAGCAGCGTAAGGGCGGACAGGAGAGGTGAAAAACTGTTTTTT.

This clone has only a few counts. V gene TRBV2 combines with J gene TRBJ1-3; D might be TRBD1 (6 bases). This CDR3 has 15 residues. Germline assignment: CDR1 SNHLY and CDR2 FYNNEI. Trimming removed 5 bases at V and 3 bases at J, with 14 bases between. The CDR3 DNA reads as TGTGCCAGCAGTTTCCGGGACAACGGTGGAAACACCATATATTTT. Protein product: CASSFRDNGGNTIYF.

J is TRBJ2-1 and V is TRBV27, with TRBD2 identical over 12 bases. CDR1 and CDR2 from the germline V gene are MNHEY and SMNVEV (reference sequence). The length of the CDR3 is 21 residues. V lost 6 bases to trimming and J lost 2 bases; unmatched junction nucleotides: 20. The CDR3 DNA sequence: TGTGCCAGCAGGCCACTTGGGCTGCCCGGACTAGCGGGAATGGCCTACAATGAGCAGTTCTTC. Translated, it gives CASRPLGLPGLAGMAYNEQFF.

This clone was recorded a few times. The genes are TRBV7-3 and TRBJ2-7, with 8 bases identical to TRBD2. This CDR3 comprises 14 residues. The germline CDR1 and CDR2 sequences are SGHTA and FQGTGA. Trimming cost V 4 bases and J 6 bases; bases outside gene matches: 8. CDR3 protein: CASSSFGGVSEQYF. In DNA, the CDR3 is TGTGCCAGCAGCTCCTTCGGGGGGGTCAGCGAGCAGTACTTC.

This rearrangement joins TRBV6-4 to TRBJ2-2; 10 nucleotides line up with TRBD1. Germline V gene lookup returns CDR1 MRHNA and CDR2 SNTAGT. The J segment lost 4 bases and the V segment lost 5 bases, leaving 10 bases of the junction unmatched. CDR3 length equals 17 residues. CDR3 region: CASSHRAGTGVTGELFF. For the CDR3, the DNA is TGTGCCAGCAGTCACAGGGCCGGGACAGGGGTCACCGGGGAGCTGTTTTTT.

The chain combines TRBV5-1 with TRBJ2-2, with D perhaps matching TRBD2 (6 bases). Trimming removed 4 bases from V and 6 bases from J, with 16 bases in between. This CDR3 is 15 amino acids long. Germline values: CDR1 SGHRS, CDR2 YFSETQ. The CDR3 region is CASSLILANAGELFF. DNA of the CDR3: TGCGCCAGCAGCCTAATCCTAGCGAATGCCGGGGAGCTGTTTTTT.

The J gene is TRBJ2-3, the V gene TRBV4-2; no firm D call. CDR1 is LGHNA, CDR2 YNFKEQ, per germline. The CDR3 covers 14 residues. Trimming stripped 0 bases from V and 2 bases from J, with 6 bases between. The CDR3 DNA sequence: TGTGCCAGCAGCCAAGAACAGAACACAGATACGCAGTATTTT. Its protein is CASSQEQNTDTQYF.

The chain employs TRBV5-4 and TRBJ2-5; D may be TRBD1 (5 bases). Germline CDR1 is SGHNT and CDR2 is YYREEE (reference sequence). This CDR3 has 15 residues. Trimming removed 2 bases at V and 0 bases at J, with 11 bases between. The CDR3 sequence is CASSLAGIHQETQYF. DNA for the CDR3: TGTGCCAGCAGCTTAGCAGGGATCCACCAAGAGACCCAGTACTTC.

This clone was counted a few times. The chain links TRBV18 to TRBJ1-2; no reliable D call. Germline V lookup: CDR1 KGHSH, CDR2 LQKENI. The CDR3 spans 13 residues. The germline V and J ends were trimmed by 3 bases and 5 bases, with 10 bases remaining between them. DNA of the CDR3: TGTGCCAGCTCACCGAACGGGGAATATGGCTACACCTTC. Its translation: CASSPNGEYGYTF.

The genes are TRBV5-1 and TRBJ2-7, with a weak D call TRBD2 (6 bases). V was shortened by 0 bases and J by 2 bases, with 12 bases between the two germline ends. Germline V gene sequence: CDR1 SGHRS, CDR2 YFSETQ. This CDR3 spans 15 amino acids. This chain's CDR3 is CASSLEAGFTYEQYF. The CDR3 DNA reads TGCGCCAGCAGCTTGGAGGCGGGATTTACCTACGAGCAGTACTTC.

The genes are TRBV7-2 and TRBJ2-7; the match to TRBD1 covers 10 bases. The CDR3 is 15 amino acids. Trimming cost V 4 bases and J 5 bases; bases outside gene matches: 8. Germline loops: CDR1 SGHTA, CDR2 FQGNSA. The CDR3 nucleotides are TGTGCCAGCAGCTCGGTGACAGGGGGCTTCCACGAGCAGTACTTC. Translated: CASSSVTGGFHEQYF.

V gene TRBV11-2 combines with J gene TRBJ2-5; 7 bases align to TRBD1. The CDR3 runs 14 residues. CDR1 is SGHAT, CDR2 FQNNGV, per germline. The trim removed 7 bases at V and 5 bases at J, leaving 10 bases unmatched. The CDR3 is CASTSNRGPETQYF. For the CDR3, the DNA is TGTGCCAGCACTTCCAACAGGGGACCCGAGACCCAGTACTTC.

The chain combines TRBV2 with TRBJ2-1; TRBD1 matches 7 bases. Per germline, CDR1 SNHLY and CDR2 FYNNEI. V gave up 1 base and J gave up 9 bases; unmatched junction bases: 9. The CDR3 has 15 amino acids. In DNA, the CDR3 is TGTGCCAGCAGTGAAGAGGCAGGGGGTGTAACTGAGCAGTTCTTC. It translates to CASSEEAGGVTEQFF.

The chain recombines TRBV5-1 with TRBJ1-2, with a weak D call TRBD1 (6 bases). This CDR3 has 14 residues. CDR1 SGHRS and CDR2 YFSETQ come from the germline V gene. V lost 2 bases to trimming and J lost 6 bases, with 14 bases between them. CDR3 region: CASSLQGQVDGYTF. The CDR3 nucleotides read TGCGCCAGCAGCTTACAGGGTCAGGTCGATGGCTACACCTTC.

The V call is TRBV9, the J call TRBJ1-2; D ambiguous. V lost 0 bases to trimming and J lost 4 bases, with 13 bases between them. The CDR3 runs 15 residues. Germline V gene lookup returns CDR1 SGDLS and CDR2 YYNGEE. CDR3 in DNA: TGTGCCAGCAGCGTAGCTAGCGGGGTCGGCTATGGCTACACCTTC. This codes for CASSVASGVGYGYTF.

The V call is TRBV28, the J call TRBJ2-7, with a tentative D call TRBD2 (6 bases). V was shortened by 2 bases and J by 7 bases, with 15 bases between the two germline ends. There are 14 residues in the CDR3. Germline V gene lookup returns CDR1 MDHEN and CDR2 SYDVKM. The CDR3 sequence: CASSLARRGGEQYF. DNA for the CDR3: TGTGCCAGCAGTTTAGCTAGGAGAGGAGGGGAGCAGTACTTC.

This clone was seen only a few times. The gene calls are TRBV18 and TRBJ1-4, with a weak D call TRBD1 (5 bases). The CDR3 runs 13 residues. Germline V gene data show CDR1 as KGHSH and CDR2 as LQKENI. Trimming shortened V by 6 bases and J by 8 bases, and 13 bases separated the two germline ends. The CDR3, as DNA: TGTGCCAGCTCTTCACCAGGGTACGAAAAACTGTTTTTT. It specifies CASSSPGYEKLFF.

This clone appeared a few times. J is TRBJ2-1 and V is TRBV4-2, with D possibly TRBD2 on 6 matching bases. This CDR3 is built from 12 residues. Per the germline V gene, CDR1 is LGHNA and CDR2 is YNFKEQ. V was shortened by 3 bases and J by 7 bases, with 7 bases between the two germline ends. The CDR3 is CASSHGRNEQFF. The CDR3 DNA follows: TGTGCCAGCAGCCATGGGAGGAATGAGCAGTTCTTC.

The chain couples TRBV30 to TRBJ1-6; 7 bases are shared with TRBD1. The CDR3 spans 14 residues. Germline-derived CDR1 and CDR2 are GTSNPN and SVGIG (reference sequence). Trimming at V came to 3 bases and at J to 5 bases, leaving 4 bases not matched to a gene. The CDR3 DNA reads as TGTGCCTGGAGGTTCGGACAGGATAATTCACCCCTCCACTTT. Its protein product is CAWRFGQDNSPLHF.